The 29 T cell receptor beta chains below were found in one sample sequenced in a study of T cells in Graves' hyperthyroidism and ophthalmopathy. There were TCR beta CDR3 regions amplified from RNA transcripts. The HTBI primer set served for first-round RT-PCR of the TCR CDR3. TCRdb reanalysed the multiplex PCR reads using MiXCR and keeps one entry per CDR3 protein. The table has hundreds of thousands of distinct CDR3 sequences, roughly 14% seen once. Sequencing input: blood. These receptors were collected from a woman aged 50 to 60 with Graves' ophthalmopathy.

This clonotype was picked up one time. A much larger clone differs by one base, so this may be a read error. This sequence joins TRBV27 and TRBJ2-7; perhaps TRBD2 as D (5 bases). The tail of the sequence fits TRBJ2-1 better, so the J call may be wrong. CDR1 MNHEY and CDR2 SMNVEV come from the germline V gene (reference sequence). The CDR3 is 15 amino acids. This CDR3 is CASSSIETIAYEQFF. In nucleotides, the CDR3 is TGTGCCAGCAGTTCGATCGAGACTATTGCCTACGAGCAGTTCTTC.

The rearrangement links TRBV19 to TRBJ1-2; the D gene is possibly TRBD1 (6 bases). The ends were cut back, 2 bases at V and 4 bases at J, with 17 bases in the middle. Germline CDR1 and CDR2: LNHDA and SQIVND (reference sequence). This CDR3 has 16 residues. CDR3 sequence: CASSIFWPGDTYGYTF. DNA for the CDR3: TGTGCCAGTAGTATATTTTGGCCAGGGGACACCTATGGCTACACCTTC. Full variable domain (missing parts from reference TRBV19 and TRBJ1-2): DGGITQSPKYLFRKEGQNVTLSCEQNLNHDAMYWYRQDPGQGLRLIYYSQIVNDFQKGDIAEGYSVSREKKESFPLTVTSAQKNPTAFYLCASSIFWPGDTYGYTFGSGTRLTVV.

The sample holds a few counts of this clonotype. The CDR3 protein is CASSPATSGSQSSYNEQFF. Here the CDR3 DNA reads TGCGCCAGCAGCCCGGCTACTAGCGGGAGTCAGAGCTCCTACAATGAGCAGTTCTTC. The chain recombines TRBV5-1 with TRBJ2-1; 11 nucleotides match TRBD2. The CDR3 is 19 residues long. V trimming: 4 bases; J trimming: 0 bases; junction bases outside the gene matches: 12. Germline loops: CDR1 SGHRS, CDR2 YFSETQ.

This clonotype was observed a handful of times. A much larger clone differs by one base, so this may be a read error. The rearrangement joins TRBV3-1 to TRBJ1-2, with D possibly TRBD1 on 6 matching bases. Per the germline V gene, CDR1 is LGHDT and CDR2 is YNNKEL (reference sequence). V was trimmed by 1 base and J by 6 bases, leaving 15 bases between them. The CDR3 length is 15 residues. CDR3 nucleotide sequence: TGTGCCAGCAGCCAAGGTGGCTCGGGGGCCGATGGCTACACCTTC. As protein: CASSQGGSGADGYTF.

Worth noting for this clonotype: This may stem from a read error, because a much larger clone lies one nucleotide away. This CDR3 is CACKTSGSSTDTQHF. The CDR3 DNA reads TGTGCCTGTAAGACTAGCGGGTCTAGCACAGATACGCAGCATTTT. J is TRBJ2-3 and V is TRBV30; D call uncertain. The end of the DNA is better explained by TRBJ1-5, so the J call may be wrong. The CDR3 totals 15 residues. From germline, CDR1 is GTSNPN and CDR2 SVGIG (reference sequence).

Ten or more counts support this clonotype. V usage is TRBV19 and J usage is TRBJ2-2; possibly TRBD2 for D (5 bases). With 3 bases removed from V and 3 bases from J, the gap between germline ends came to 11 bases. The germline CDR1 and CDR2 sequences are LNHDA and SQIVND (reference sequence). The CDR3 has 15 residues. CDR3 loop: CASSMNSGYTGELFF. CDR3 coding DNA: TGTGCCAGTAGTATGAACAGCGGTTACACCGGGGAGCTGTTTTTT. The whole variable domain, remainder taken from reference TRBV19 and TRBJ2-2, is DGGITQSPKYLFRKEGQNVTLSCEQNLNHDAMYWYRQDPGQGLRLIYYSQIVNDFQKGDIAEGYSVSREKKESFPLTVTSAQKNPTAFYLCASSMNSGYTGELFFGEGSRLTVL.

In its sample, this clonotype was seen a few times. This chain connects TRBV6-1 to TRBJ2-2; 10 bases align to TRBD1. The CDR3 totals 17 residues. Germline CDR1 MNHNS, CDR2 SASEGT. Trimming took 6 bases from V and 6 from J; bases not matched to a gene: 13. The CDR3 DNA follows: TGTGCCAGCAGATTGGACAGGGGGGGCGCGTTGTCCGGGGAGCTGTTTTTT. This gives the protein CASRLDRGGALSGELFF.

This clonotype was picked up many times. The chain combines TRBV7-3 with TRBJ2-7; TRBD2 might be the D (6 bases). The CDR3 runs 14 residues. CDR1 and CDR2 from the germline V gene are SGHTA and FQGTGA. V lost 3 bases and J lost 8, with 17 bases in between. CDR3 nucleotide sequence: TGTGCCAGCAGCTTCCCGGGACTCCCTTTAAAGCAGTACTTC. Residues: CASSFPGLPLKQYF.

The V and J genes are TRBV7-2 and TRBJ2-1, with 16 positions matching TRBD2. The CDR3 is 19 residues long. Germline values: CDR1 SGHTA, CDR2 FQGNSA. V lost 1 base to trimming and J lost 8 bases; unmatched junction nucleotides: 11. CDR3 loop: CASSLDRTGTSGRAHEQFF. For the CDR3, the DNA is TGTGCCAGCAGCTTAGATCGTACCGGGACTAGCGGGAGGGCCCATGAGCAGTTCTTC.

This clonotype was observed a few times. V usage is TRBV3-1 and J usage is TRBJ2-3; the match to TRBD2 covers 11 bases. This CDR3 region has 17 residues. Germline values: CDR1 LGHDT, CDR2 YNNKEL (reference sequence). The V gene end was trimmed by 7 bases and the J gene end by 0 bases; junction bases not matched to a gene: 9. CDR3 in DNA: TGTGCCAGCAAACCCCGACTAGCGGGATCTAGCACAGATACGCAGTATTTT. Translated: CASKPRLAGSSTDTQYF.

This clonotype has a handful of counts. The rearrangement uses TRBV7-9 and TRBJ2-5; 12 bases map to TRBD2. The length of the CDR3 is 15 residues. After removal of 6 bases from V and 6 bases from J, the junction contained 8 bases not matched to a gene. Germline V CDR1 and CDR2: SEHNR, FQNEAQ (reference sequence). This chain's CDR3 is CASRETSGSIQTQYF. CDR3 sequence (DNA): TGTGCCAGCAGGGAGACTAGCGGGAGTATTCAGACCCAGTACTTC.

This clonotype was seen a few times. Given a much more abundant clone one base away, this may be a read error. The CDR3 region has the DNA TGTGCCAGCGTCCCGGGGACAGCTTATAGCAATCAGCCCCAGCATTTT. Its translation is CASVPGTAYSNQPQHF. The J gene is TRBJ1-5, the V gene TRBV28; 7 bases are shared with TRBD1. The CDR3 spans 16 residues. Per the germline V gene, CDR1 is MDHEN and CDR2 is SYDVKM. The V gene end was trimmed by 8 bases and the J gene end by 0 bases; junction bases not matched to a gene: 10.

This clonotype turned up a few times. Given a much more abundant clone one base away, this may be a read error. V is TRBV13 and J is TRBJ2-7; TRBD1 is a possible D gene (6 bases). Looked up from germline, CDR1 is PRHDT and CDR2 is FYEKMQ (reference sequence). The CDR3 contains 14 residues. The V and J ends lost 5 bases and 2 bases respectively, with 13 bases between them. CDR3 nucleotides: TGTGCCAGCAGCCCGATCGGGACAACCTACGAGCAGTACTTC. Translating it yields CASSPIGTTYEQYF.

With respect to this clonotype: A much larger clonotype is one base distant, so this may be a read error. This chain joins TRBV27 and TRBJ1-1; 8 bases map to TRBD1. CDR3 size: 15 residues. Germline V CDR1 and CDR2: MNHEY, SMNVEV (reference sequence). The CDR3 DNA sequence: TGTGCCAGCAGTCCCCAGGGGGCCCAAAACACTGAAGCTCTCTTT. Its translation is CASSPQGAQNTEALF.

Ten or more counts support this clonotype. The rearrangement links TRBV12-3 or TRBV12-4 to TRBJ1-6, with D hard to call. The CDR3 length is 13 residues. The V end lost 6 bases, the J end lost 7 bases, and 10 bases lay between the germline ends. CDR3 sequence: CASSRIGNSPLHF. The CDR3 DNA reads TGTGCCAGCAGCCGAATTGGGAATTCACCCCTCCACTTT.

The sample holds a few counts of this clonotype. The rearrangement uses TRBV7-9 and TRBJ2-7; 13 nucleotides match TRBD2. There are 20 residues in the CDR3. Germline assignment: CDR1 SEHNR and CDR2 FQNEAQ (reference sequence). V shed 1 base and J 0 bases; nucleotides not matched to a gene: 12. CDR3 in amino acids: CASSLGPTSGRFQLSYEQYF. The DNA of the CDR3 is TGTGCCAGCAGCTTAGGACCGACTAGCGGGAGGTTCCAACTCTCCTACGAGCAGTACTTC.

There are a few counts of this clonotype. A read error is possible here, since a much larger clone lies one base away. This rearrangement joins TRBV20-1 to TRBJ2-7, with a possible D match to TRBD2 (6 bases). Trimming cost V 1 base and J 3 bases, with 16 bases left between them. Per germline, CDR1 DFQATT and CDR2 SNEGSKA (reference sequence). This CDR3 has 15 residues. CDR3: CSARGRWTTDYEQYF. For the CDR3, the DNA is TGCAGTGCTAGAGGTCGGTGGACTACAGACTACGAGCAGTACTTC.

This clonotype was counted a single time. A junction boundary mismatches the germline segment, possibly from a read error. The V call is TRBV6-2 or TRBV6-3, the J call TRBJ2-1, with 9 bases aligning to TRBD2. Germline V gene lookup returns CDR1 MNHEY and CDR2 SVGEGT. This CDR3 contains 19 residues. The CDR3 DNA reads TGCGCCAGCAGTGGGGAGTCCGGGACTAGCTCTTCCTCCTACAATGAGCAGTTCTTC. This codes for CASSGESGTSSSSYNEQFF.

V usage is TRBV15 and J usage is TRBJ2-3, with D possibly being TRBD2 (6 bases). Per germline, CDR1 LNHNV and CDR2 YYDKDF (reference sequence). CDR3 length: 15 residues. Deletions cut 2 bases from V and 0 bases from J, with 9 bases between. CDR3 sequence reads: CATSRPSGSTDTQYF. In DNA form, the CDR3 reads TGTGCCACCAGCAGACCGAGCGGGAGCACAGATACGCAGTATTTT.

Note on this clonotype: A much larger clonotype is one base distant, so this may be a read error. CDR3 DNA: TGTGCCAGCAGTTCCGCCGGACAGTACTTGGGGGATGAGCAGTTCTTC. It translates to CASSSAGQYLGDEQFF. V gene TRBV27 combines with J gene TRBJ2-1, with D tentatively TRBD1 (6 bases). Trimming stripped 4 bases from V and 8 bases from J, with 21 bases between. Per germline, CDR1 MNHEY and CDR2 SMNVEV (reference sequence). This CDR3 has 16 amino acids.

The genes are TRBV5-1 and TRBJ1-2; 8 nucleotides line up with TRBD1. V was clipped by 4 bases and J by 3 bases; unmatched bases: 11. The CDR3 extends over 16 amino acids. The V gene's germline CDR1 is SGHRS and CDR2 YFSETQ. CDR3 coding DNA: TGCGCCAGCAGCGACTACCGGACAGGGAATGACTATGGCTACACCTTC. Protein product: CASSDYRTGNDYGYTF.

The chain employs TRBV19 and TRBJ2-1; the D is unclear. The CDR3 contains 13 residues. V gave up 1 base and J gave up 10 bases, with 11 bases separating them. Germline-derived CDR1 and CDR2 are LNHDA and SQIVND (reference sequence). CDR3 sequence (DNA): TGTGCCAGTAGTATAGCATCAGTAGGAGAGCAGTTCTTC. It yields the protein CASSIASVGEQFF.

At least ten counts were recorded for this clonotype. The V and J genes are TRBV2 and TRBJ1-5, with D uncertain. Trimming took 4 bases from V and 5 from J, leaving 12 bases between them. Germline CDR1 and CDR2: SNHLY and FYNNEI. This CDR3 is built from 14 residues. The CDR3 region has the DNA TGTGCCAGCAGTGCCGCTACAAGCGATCAGCCCCAGCATTTT. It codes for CASSAATSDQPQHF.

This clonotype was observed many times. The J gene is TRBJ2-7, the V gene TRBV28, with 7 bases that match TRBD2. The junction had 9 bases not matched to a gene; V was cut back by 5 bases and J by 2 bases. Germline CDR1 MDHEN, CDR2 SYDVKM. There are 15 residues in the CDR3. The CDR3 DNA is TGTGCCAGCAGTCCCACCGGGACTACGGCCTACGAGCAGTACTTC. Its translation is CASSPTGTTAYEQYF.

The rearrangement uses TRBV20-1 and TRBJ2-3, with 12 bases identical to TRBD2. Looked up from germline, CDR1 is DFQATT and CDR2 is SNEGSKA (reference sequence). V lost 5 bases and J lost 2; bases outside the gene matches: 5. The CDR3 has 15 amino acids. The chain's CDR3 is CSAQTSGRNTDTQYF. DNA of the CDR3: TGCAGTGCTCAAACTAGCGGGAGGAACACAGATACGCAGTATTTT.

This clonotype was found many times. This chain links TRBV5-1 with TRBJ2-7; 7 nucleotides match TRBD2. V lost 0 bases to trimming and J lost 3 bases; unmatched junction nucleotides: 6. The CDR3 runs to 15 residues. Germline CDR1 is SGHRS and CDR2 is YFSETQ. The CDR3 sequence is CASSLAASGGYEQYF. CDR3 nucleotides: TGCGCCAGCAGCTTGGCCGCTAGCGGAGGCTACGAGCAGTACTTC.

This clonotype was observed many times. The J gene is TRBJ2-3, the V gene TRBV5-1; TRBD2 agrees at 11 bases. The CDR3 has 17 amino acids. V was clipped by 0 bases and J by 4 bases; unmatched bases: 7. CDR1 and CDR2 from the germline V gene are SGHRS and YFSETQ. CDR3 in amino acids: CASSLDPSGRPADTQYF. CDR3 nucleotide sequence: TGCGCCAGCAGCTTGGATCCTAGCGGGAGGCCGGCAGATACGCAGTATTTT.

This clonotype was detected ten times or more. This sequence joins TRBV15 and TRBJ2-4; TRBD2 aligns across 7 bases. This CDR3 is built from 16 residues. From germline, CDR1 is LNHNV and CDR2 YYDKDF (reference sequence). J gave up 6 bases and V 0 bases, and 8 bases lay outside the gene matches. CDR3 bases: TGTGCCACCAGCAGAGATCGGGCGGGAGTTAGAAACATTCAGTACTTC. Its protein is CATSRDRAGVRNIQYF.

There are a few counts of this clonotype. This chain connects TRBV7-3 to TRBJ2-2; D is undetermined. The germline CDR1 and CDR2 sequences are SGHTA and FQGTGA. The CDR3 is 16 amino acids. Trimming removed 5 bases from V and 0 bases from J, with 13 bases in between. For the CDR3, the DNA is TGTGCCAGCAGCCTACTTGGAACCGCGAACACCGGGGAGCTGTTTTTT. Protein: CASSLLGTANTGELFF.